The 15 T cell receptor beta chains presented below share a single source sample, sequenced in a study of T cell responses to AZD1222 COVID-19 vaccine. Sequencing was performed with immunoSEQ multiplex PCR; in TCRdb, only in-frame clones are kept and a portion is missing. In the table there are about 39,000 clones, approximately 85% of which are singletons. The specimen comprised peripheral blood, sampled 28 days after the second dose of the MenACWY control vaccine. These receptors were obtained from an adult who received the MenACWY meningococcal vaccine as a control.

In DNA form, the CDR3 reads TGTGCCAGCAGCGCGACGGTGAACACCGGGGAGCTGTTTTTT. This codes for CASSATVNTGELFF. The chain recombines TRBV7-3 with TRBJ2-2; D ambiguous. The germline V gene encodes CDR1 SGHTA and CDR2 FQGTGA. This CDR3 comprises 14 residues. Trimming pared 5 bases from V and 1 base from J, leaving 8 bases between.

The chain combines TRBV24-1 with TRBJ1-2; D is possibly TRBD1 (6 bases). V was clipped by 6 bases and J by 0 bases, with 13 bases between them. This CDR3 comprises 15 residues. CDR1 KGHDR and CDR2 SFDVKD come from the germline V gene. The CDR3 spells CATSRGPAANYGYTF. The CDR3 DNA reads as TGTGCCACCAGTCGGGGGCCGGCAGCTAACTATGGCTACACCTTC.

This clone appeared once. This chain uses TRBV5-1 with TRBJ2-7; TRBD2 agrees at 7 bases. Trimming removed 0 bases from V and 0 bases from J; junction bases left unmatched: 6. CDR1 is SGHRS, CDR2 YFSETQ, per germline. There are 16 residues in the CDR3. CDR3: CASSLATAGVSYEQYF. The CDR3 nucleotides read TGCGCCAGCAGCTTGGCCACCGCGGGAGTCTCCTACGAGCAGTACTTC.

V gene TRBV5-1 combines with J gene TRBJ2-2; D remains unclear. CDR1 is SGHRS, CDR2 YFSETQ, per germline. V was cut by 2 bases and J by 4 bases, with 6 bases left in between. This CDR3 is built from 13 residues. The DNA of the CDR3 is TGCGCCAGCAGCTTCATCCCCACCGGGGAGCTGTTTTTT. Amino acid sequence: CASSFIPTGELFF.

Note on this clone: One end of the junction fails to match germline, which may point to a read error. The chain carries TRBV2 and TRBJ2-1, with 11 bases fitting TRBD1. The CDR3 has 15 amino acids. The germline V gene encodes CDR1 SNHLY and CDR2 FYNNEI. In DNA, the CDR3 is TGTGCCCTCGAGACGGGGACAGGGGGGTACAGTGAGCAGTTCTTC. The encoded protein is CALETGTGGYSEQFF.

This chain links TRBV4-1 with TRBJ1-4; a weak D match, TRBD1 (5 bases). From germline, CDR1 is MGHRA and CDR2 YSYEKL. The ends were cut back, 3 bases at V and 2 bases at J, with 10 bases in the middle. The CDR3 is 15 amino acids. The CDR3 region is CASSQPGRTNEKLFF. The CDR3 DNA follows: TGCGCCAGCAGCCAGCCGGGACGGACTAATGAAAAACTGTTTTTT.

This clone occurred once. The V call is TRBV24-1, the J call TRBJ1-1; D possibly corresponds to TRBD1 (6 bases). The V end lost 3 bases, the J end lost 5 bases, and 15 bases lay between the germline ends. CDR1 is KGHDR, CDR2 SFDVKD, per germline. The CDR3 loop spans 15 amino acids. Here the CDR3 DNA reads TGTGCCACCAGTGATCCGTCGGGGGCCGGGACTGAAGCTTTCTTT. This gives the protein CATSDPSGAGTEAFF.

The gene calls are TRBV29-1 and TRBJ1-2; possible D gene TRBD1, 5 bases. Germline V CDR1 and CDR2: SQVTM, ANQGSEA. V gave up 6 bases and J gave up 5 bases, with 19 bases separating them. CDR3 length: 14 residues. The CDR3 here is CSVPAGALGYGYTF. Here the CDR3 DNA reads TGCAGCGTCCCGGCCGGGGCCCTTGGGTATGGCTACACCTTC.

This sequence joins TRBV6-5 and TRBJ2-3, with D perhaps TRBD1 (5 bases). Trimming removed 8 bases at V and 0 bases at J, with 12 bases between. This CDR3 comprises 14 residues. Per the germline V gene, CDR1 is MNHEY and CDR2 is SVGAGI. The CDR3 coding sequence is TGTGCCAGCCATAGGGGATATAGCACAGATACGCAGTATTTT. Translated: CASHRGYSTDTQYF.

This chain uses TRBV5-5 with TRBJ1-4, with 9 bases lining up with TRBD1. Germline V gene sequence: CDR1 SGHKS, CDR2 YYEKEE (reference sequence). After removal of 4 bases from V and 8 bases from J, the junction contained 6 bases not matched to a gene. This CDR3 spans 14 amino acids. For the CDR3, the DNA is TGTGCCAGCAGCCCAGGACAGGGGTACGAAAAACTGTTTTTT. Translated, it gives CASSPGQGYEKLFF. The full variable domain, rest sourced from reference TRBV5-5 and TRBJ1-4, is DAGVTQSPTHLIKTRGQQVTLRCSPISGHKSVSWYQQVLGQGPQFIFQYYEKEERGRGNFPDRFSARQFPNYSSELNVNALLLGDSALYLCASSPGQGYEKLFFGSGTQLSVL.

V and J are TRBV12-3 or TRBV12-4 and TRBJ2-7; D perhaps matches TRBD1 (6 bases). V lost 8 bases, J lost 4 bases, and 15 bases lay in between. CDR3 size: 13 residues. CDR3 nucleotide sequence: TGTGCCAGCGGCCAGGGGTTTCAGTACGAGCAGTACTTC. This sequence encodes CASGQGFQYEQYF.

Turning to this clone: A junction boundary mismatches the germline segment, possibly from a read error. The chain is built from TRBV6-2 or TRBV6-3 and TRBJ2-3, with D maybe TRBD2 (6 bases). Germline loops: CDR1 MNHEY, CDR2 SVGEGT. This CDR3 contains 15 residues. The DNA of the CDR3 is TGTGCCAGCAGGTACTGGCGGGATCGAACAGATACGCAGTATTTT. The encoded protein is CASRYWRDRTDTQYF.

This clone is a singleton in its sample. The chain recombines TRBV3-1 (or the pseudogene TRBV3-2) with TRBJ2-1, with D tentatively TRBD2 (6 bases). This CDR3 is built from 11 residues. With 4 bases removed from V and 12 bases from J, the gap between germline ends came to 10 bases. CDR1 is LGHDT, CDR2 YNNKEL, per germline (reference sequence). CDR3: CASSRRLGQFF. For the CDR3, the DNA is TGTGCCAGCAGCCGCCGACTAGGGCAGTTCTTC.

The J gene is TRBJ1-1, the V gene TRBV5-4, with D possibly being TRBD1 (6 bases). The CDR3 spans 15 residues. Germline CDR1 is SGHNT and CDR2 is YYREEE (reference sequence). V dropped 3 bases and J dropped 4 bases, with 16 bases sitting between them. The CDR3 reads CASSSAQGYSTEAFF. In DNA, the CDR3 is TGTGCCAGCAGCTCAGCCCAGGGGTATAGCACTGAAGCTTTCTTT.

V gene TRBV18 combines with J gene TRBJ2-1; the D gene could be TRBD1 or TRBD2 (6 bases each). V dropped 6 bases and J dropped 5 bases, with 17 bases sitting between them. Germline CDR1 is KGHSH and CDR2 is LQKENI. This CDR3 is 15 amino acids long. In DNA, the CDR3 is TGTGCCAGCTCCCACAAAGGGGGGCGGAACAATGAGCAGTTCTTC. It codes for CASSHKGGRNNEQFF.